The present TCR beta chain was sequenced within a study of cytomegalovirus exposure and HLA in healthy donors (TCRdb year 2017). With respect to the entire study: In an earlier analysis of 450 to 750 of the donors, 250 to 350 Gb of sequence data and 100 million or so unique TCR beta sequences from about 180 million T cells were reported. An early release covering over 500 HLA-typed donors comprised about 290 gigabases of sequencing data and 85 million to 100 million unique TCR sequences. Of the roughly 400 genotyped donors, 81% fell in the genetic ancestry cluster associated with self-reported Caucasian donors. The study aimed to test whether signatures of past pathogen exposure could be identified by cataloging public T cell receptors. Using immunosequencing, the study profiled T cell repertoires from about 610 subjects and related those repertoires to cytomegalovirus serostatus. A separate validation cohort of roughly 130 different subjects was used in addition to the 666-subject first cohort. High-throughput TCR immunosequencing, statistical association of individual TCRs with disease status, and machine learning were combined to predict cytomegalovirus infection status. A later analysis re-analyzed previously published TCR beta repertoires from roughly 600 donors and added high-resolution HLA genotyping to study TCR occurrence patterns. In the later analysis, no new phenotypic data were used to find candidate immune exposures; instead, reliance was placed on TCR beta sequences and their occurrence across donors. An earlier analysis of nearly 600 of the donors applied high-throughput TCR beta sequencing to assess whether each TCR beta V gene segment acted as functional or pseudogenic. Alongside the repertoire data, information on donor age, sex, ethnicity and CMV serostatus was compiled. Genome-wide SNP genotypes for about 60% of the roughly 700 donors were used in a later genetic analysis, which treated that subset as a discovery cohort. All discovery cohort repertoires had been generated using a single sequencing platform. HLA typing included class I and class II loci at four-digit resolution. Typing coverage differed by locus: A, B, C, DRB1 and DQB1 were typed in about 620-640 donors, DQA1 in 500 to 550, DPA1 in 600 to 610, and DPB1 in 400 to 490. Roughly 5 DR-DQ haplotypes were treated as single units for association and clustering because of strong linkage in the cohort. Among 300 to 500 genotyped donors of the cohort, an average of about 240,000 unique TCR beta nucleotide sequences was sequenced per donor, of which about 18% were non-productive.

The cohort comprised 710 or so healthy bone marrow donors. At the time of sampling, every cohort member was nominally healthy, though immune exposures that went unrecorded were likely present. The donor was CMV seronegative and was included in the group of around 320 seronegative cohort members. Every donor gave a peripheral blood sample, and the peripheral blood mononuclear cells from that sample were used for TCR beta sequencing. The Qiagen DNeasy Blood Extraction Kit was used to extract genomic DNA from the blood cell samples. Overall results and qualifications from the work: Some IMGT-functional V segments, including TRBV6-2 and TRBV6-3, could not be told apart with the 87-base-pair reads, so those segments were excluded. CMV serostatus was the only immune exposure information available for the cohort. It was suggested by the authors that the approach could potentially be generalized to other disease states and immunological phenotypes. A further reported finding was that TCR beta sequences accurately predicted the HLA-A and HLA-B alleles for most subjects in the first cohort. While some public TCRs were present in many individuals, most TCR sequences turned up only very rarely across donors. In a later genetic analysis, fewer N-insertions in productive TCRs were reported among donors in an Asian-associated ancestry cluster than the approximately 710-donor mean. Specific HLA alleles were associated with around 18,000 TCR beta sequences at a false discovery rate of 0.05 in a later analysis. Roughly uniform sequencing depth across donors was assumed in presence/absence analyses, although this assumption may not hold. In an earlier analysis of some 500 of the donors, most TCR beta V segments appeared in productive rearrangements about 90% or about 30% of the time, broadly matching IMGT annotations. Because counts were too low, about 18 rarely observed V segments, including chromosome 9 orphons, were excluded from the earlier analysis of 500 to 700 of the donors. Assigning TCR associations to individual alleles was difficult when HLA alleles, especially DR and DQ, strongly co-occurred. A few of the identified cytomegalovirus-associated TCR beta chains were confirmed in vitro to be specific for cytomegalovirus antigens. In both the original and validation cohorts, the classifier was reported to diagnose cytomegalovirus status with high specificity and sensitivity. In a later analysis, HLA-associated TCR beta chains were found to be more clonally expanded and to have lower generation probabilities than equally common non-associated chains. In a later analysis, several top co-occurrence clusters were reported to appear linked to parvovirus B19, influenza, CMV and Epstein-Barr virus. Because HLA typing was unavailable for some donors at each locus, only the typed subset was used in association tests. This cohort had only TCR beta chains sequenced, and the lack of alpha or paired-chain data limited which features could be detected. A total of around 150 TCR beta chains were listed by the study as associated with cytomegalovirus. Linkage disequilibrium might explain the correlated functional status among segregating V segments, but an unknown experimental factor could not be ruled out. A cluster of highly shared sequence variants was judged likely to represent a technical artifact of the sequencing pipeline. A later genetic analysis associated a missense DCLRE1C variant with V-gene and J-gene trimming of TCR beta chains, and an independent cohort replicated the association. According to a later analysis, TCR association rates differed among HLA loci, with DRB1 alleles showing the most associated TCRs and HLA-C alleles showing the fewest. In a later analysis, most CMV-associated TCR beta chains were found to appear HLA-restricted, with HLA associations seemingly driven largely by CMV exposure.

Of note for this clone: No cognate antigen has been identified for it. Base qualities are missing; no much larger clone stands one base away.

The library relied on the immunoSEQ multiplex PCR assay. For the multiplex PCR, a mixture combining 60 forward primers for TCR Vbeta segments and 13 reverse primers for TCR Jbeta segments was used. Amplification of the CDR3 region of rearranged TCR beta genes was performed with a multiplex PCR assay on genomic DNA. Amplified TCR beta libraries were sequenced as 87-base-pair reads on the Illumina HiSeq System. As for the original processing: In a later analysis, tens of millions of unique TCR beta chains were counted across the roughly 670 repertoires, and roughly 11 million of these chains were shared by at least two donors. Raw reads were error-corrected and collapsed into unique sequences by a nearest-neighbor algorithm in which closely related sequences were merged to remove PCR and sequencing errors. Alignment of CDR3 sequences to IMGT reference sequences was used to assign V, D and J gene segments. For a sequence to be retained, at least a six-nucleotide match to both a V gene segment and a J gene segment was required. A rearrangement counted as productive if the CDR3 had no stop codons and remained in frame with V and J, and every other rearrangement counted as non-productive. CDR3 was defined according to IMGT convention as the region running from the second conserved V-encoded cysteine to the conserved J-encoded phenylalanine. The earlier analysis of 550 to 650 of the donors excluded any sequence lacking an unambiguous match to a single V gene segment. In an earlier analysis of roughly 600 of the donors, a V segment was called functional when productive rearrangements were above 56.7%, and segregating when the standard deviation between donors exceeded 5%. A statistical classification framework was built for diagnosing cytomegalovirus status from the catalog of TCR beta chain sequences. In a later analysis, V and J genes were assigned by comparing TCR nucleotide sequences against IMGT/GENE-DB human TR gene sequences. In a later analysis, CDR3 sequences and most-parsimonious VDJ recombination scenarios were assigned using the TCRdist pipeline. A later analysis defined each TCR beta chain by its CDR3 amino acid sequence plus V-gene family, and excluded reads lacking a unique V-gene family. In a later analysis, 550 to 650 highly shared, low-generation-probability nucleotide sequences were removed to address suspected cross-contamination and a sequencing artifact. In a later analysis, a clonal expansion index for each public chain was calculated from normalized within-repertoire ranks of inferred template counts. A later analysis computed generation probabilities with a VDJ recombination model fitted to out-of-frame rearrangements, and checked the results against IGoR. Hypergeometric tests were used in a later analysis to score TCR-TCR, TCR-HLA and TCR-CMV co-occurrence, with a repertoire-size bias correction applied to the TCR pairs. To estimate false discovery rates, a later analysis permuted the HLA or CMV assignments 20 times. A later analysis grouped co-occurring TCRs with DBSCAN, adding TCRdist sequence similarity when clustering within HLA-allele-positive subsets. Repertoires with fewer than 30,000 or more than 120,000 public chains, plus five repertoires with anomalous nucleotide sharing, were excluded from co-occurrence clustering. Imported from immuneACCESS, the table was reduced by TCRdb to in-frame sequences with V and J called. These copies leave out some clones; in studies compared against another copy, an unresolved V gene accounts for under half, and the cause of the remainder is not known. Clone size and the V and J calls come from that table; the DNA yielded D and trimming. The sample table shows over 150,000 clones, and 80% to 90% are seen once. Approximately 2.4% of the sample rests with the top ten.

V gives up 5 bases and J gives up 8 bases, and the segment between their germline ends measures 15 bases. Including cysteine and phenylalanine, the CDR3 has 14 amino acids. Only CDR3 DNA is held: 42 bases, read in frame from base 1. Sequences LNHDA (CDR1) and SQIVND (CDR2) are obtained from the germline V gene (reference sequence). Sequences were obtained from PBMCs. The TCR was taken from a male donor in good health and CMV-seronegative. The V and J genes are TRBV19 and TRBJ1-4; the D gene is possibly TRBD1, with 6 bases matching. The CDR3 is CASSSRDIGEKLFF. The DNA sequence is TGTGCCAGTAGTTCCCGGGACATTGGCGAAAAACTGTTTTTT.